Listed below are T cell receptor beta chains from one sample, sequenced in a study of chemoradiotherapy in HPV16-positive cancers. The table came from immunoSEQ multiplex PCR; TCRdb's copy has only in-frame clones and leaves some out. Among 9,500 to 15,000 clones listed, about four fifths were seen once. The material was obtained from a patient who underwent chemoradiotherapy. The receptors here all came from a human donor with HPV-associated anogenital cancer. Both conserved end residues are part of each CDR3. A D gene is named only where the DNA matches it firmly. Where a row states a size, it is once, few, many or the class of an expanded clone; other rows omit it.

>once|NA|TRBV25-1|TRBJ1-1
CASSGGVSTLPAEAFF
TGTGCCAGCAGTGGAGGGGTAAGTACCCTTCCCGCTGAAGCTTTCTTT
>NA|TRBD1|TRBV5-8|TRBJ1-2
CASSFQRTGHSTF
TGTGCCAGCAGCTTCCAAAGGACAGGCCACAGCACCTTC
>few|TRBD1|TRBV29-1|TRBJ2-7
CSAPRQGNEQYF
TGCAGCGCTCCGAGACAGGGGAACGAGCAGTACTTC
>few|NA|TRBV11-1|TRBJ1-2
CASSLARTSGGYTF
TGTGCCAGCAGCTTAGCAAGGACTTCGGGCGGCTACACCTTC
>NA|NA|TRBV15|TRBJ2-6
CATSREGLAGANVLTF
TGTGCCACCAGCAGAGAAGGGTTAGCTGGGGCCAACGTCCTGACTTTC
>NA|TRBD1|TRBV2|TRBJ1-6
CASRGTGTPLHF
TGTGCCAGCAGAGGGACAGGGACACCCCTCCACTTT
>few|NA|TRBV7-2|TRBJ1-1
CASSLPGSLNTEAFF
TGTGCCAGCAGCTTGCCAGGGTCCCTGAACACTGAAGCTTTCTTT
>once|TRBD1|TRBV19|TRBJ2-2
CASTPGQGTGELFF
TGTGCCAGTACCCCGGGACAGGGTACCGGGGAGCTGTTTTTT
>NA|TRBD2|TRBV9|TRBJ2-3
CASSVVGTSTPSTDTQYF
TGTGCCAGCAGCGTAGTTGGGACTAGCACCCCTAGCACAGATACGCAGTATTTT
>few|NA|TRBV15|TRBJ2-5
CATSWDLEETQYF
TGTGCCACCAGCTGGGATCTCGAAGAGACCCAGTACTTC
>NA|NA|TRBV9|TRBJ2-3
CASSVGTTPLGDTQYF
TGTGCCAGCAGCGTAGGAACAACTCCCCTCGGGGATACGCAGTATTTT
>NA|NA|TRBV30|TRBJ1-5
CAWSVSGAQSNQPQHF
TGTGCCTGGAGTGTTTCGGGGGCTCAGAGCAATCAGCCCCAGCATTTT
>NA|NA|TRBV7-3|TRBJ1-1
CASSPSLNTEAFF
TGTGCCAGCAGCCCTAGTTTGAACACTGAAGCTTTCTTT
>NA|NA|TRBV29-1|TRBJ2-7
CSVGHLFSYEQYF
TGCAGCGTTGGACACCTATTCTCCTACGAGCAGTACTTC
>NA|NA|TRBV9|TRBJ2-7
CASSVSGGSYEQYF
TGTGCCAGCAGCGTATCAGGTGGCTCCTACGAGCAGTACTTC
>few|NA|TRBV2|TRBJ2-7
CASSGTHEQYF
TGTGCCAGCAGTGGAACGCATGAGCAGTACTTC
>few|NA|TRBV4-2|TRBJ2-2
CASSQERSGSWELFF
TGTGCCAGCAGCCAAGAGCGGTCAGGTAGCTGGGAGCTGTTTTTT
>NA|NA|TRBV12-5|TRBJ1-2
CASGYDIQYGYTF
TGTGCTAGTGGTTACGACATCCAATATGGCTACACCTTC
>NA|NA|TRBV29-1|TRBJ1-2
CSVGAGDRYGYTF
TGCAGCGTTGGGGCAGGGGATCGATATGGCTACACCTTC
>NA|NA|TRBV11-2|TRBJ2-5
CASREGRDRRETQYF
TGTGCCAGCAGAGAGGGTAGGGATCGGCGGGAGACCCAGTACTTC
>NA|NA|TRBV7-6|TRBJ1-5
CASSLWPDNQPQHF
TGTGCCAGCAGCTTATGGCCGGACAATCAGCCCCAGCATTTT
>NA|TRBD1|TRBV12-5|TRBJ2-3
CASGLAQGALLDTQYF
TGTGCTAGTGGTTTGGCACAGGGGGCCTTATTAGATACGCAGTATTTT
>NA|TRBD2|TRBV9|TRBJ2-2
CASSAGREVEELFF
TGTGCCAGCAGCGCCGGACGGGAGGTCGAGGAGCTGTTTTTT
>NA|NA|TRBV29-1|TRBJ2-2
CSVEMDRPGELFF
TGCAGCGTTGAAATGGATCGTCCCGGGGAGCTGTTTTTT
>once|NA|TRBV2|TRBJ2-7
CAGKPGGELYEQYF
TGTGCCGGAAAACCAGGGGGGGAGCTTTACGAGCAGTACTTC
>NA|TRBD1|TRBV11-1|TRBJ2-2
CASSLRTGGANTGELFF
TGTGCCAGCAGCCTCAGGACAGGGGGCGCGAACACCGGGGAGCTGTTTTTT
>NA|TRBD2|TRBV10-2|TRBJ2-1
CASTPSGGANEQFF
TGCGCCAGCACCCCTAGCGGGGGGGCAAATGAGCAGTTCTTC
>NA|NA|TRBV7-2|TRBJ2-5
CASSPRREETQYF
TGTGCCAGCAGCCCTCGACGAGAAGAGACCCAGTACTTC
>NA|NA|TRBV2|TRBJ2-6
CASSEAGSLLGANVLTF
TGTGCCAGCAGTGAAGCCGGGAGCCTCTTAGGGGCCAACGTCCTGACTTTC
>NA|TRBD2|TRBV28|TRBJ2-7
CASSVILAGSEQYF
TGTGCCAGCAGTGTGATACTAGCGGGGAGCGAGCAGTACTTC
>NA|NA|TRBV7-9|TRBJ1-1
CASSPYSEAFF
TGTGCCAGCAGCCCTTATAGTGAAGCTTTCTTT
>NA|TRBD2|TRBV27|TRBJ2-1
CASRIGGSSYNEQFF
TGTGCCAGCAGAATCGGGGGGAGCTCCTACAATGAGCAGTTCTTC
>NA|TRBD1|TRBV5-1|TRBJ1-1
CASSGTPGQGAVAFF
TGCGCCAGCAGCGGAACTCCGGGACAGGGGGCTGTGGCTTTCTTT
>NA|NA|TRBV6-5|TRBJ1-1
CASYTGTEAFF
TGTGCCAGCTATACCGGCACTGAAGCTTTCTTT
>NA|TRBD1|TRBV27|TRBJ1-4
CASSRDREGASNEKLFF
TGTGCCAGCAGCCGAGACAGGGAAGGGGCGTCTAATGAAAAACTGTTTTTT
>NA|TRBD1|TRBV5-1|TRBJ2-1
CASSLGQGSVEQFF
TGCGCCAGCAGCTTGGGACAGGGTTCCGTTGAGCAGTTCTTC
>NA|NA|TRBV6-6|TRBJ1-5
CASSYSPPRQPQHF
TGTGCCAGCAGTTATTCTCCCCCTCGTCAGCCCCAGCATTTT
>NA|NA|TRBV15|TRBJ2-7
CATSRDSTYEQYF
TGTGCCACCAGCAGGGACAGCACCTACGAGCAGTACTTC
>once|TRBD2|TRBV4-2|TRBJ2-2
CASSRGATGTSGVRTGELFF
TGTGCCAGCAGCCGAGGGGCAACCGGAACTAGCGGGGTTCGGACCGGGGAGCTGTTTTTT
>NA|NA|TRBV6-1|TRBJ1-5
CASSDLGGARQPQHF
TGTGCCAGCAGTGATTTGGGGGGAGCTCGACAGCCCCAGCATTTT
>few|NA|TRBV9|TRBJ2-2
CASSVFREVTGELFF
TGTGCCAGCAGCGTGTTCAGGGAGGTCACCGGGGAGCTGTTTTTT
>NA|NA|TRBV11-2|TRBJ2-1
CASSPAGAAQASYNEQFF
TGTGCCAGCAGCCCCGCCGGCGCGGCGCAGGCCTCCTACAATGAGCAGTTCTTC
>NA|NA|TRBV6-4|TRBJ2-1
CASSDSVQESFPNEQFF
TGTGCCAGCAGTGACTCGGTCCAGGAAAGTTTTCCCAATGAGCAGTTCTTC
>NA|TRBD1|TRBV4-1|TRBJ2-1
CASSQDWGTGVLSSYNEQFF
TGCGCCAGCAGCCAAGACTGGGGGACAGGGGTCCTGAGCTCCTACAATGAGCAGTTCTTC
>NA|NA|TRBV2|TRBJ1-6
CASSEGGKDSPLHF
TGTGCCAGCAGTGAAGGGGGAAAGGATTCACCCCTCCACTTT
>NA|NA|TRBV6-6|TRBJ1-6
CASSYSGDEDSPLHF
TGTGCCAGCAGTTACTCCGGGGACGAGGATTCACCCCTCCACTTT
>NA|NA|TRBV7-9|TRBJ1-1
CASSRRAEGLEAFF
TGTGCCAGCTCCCGGAGGGCGGAGGGTTTGGAAGCTTTCTTT
>NA|NA|TRBV19|TRBJ2-2
CASSIRDPGELFF
TGTGCCAGTAGTATTAGGGACCCCGGGGAGCTGTTTTTT
>NA|NA|TRBV11-2|TRBJ2-1
CASSRRGALAAYNEQFF
TGTGCCAGCAGCCGAAGGGGGGCCCTAGCTGCCTACAATGAGCAGTTCTTC
>NA|NA|TRBV6-1|TRBJ1-1
CASRMNQGGNTEAFF
TGTGCCAGCAGGATGAACCAGGGAGGAAACACTGAAGCTTTCTTT
>NA|TRBD2|TRBV9|TRBJ2-1
CASSVVRGGAVSEQFF
TGTGCCAGCAGCGTAGTACGGGGGGGGGCCGTTAGTGAGCAGTTCTTC
>NA|NA|TRBV5-1|TRBJ2-6
CASSLALAISGANVLTF
TGCGCCAGCAGCTTGGCCTTGGCAATCTCTGGGGCCAACGTCCTGACTTTC
>NA|NA|TRBV18|TRBJ2-2
CASSSLQGNGELFF
TGTGCCAGCTCATCACTACAAGGGAACGGGGAGCTGTTTTTT
>NA|TRBD2|TRBV27|TRBJ2-3
CASSLLAGGTDTQYF
TGTGCCAGCAGTTTGCTAGCGGGGGGCACAGATACGCAGTATTTT
>NA|TRBD2|TRBV10-3|TRBJ2-3
CAISEASGASDTQYF
TGTGCCATCAGTGAAGCTAGCGGGGCCTCAGATACGCAGTATTTT
>NA|TRBD1|TRBV30|TRBJ1-4
CAWSATGGWLFF
TGTGCCTGGAGTGCCACAGGGGGCTGGCTGTTTTTT
>NA|NA|TRBV28|TRBJ2-6
CASRGPGANVLTF
TGTGCCAGCCGGGGGCCCGGGGCCAACGTCCTGACTTTC
>NA|NA|TRBV18|TRBJ2-4
CASSPTVLAKNIQYF
TGTGCCAGCTCACCAACAGTCTTAGCCAAAAACATTCAGTACTTC
>NA|NA|TRBV5-1|TRBJ2-6
CASSFNRDTYSGANVLTF
TGCGCCAGCAGCTTTAACCGGGACACGTACTCTGGGGCCAACGTCCTGACTTTC
>NA|NA|TRBV4-3|TRBJ1-5
CASSQDYSTKLSNQPQHF
TGCGCCAGCAGCCAAGATTATTCGACAAAGCTTAGCAATCAGCCCCAGCATTTT